This T cell receptor beta chain was recovered during a study of tumor-infiltrating lymphocytes in primary liver carcinoma. Overall study: By surgical resection, the patients were treated for their primary liver carcinoma. Stage T1-T3 N0M0 and a size of 4.2 to 10 cm characterized the tumors. Samples had roughly 3.65 to 8 million productive TCRbeta reads, comparable between tissue types.

Ten or more counts support this clonotype. V was cut by 2 bases and J by 6 bases, with 8 bases left in between. The CDR3 extends over 13 amino acids. The V gene's germline CDR1 is MNHEY and CDR2 SVGEGT. Blood RNA originated from unsorted whole blood, with germline DNA additionally extracted. The patients lived with chronic HBV infection and had not yet received any treatment. Production of TCR beta cDNA used around 0.45 ug total RNA together with a constant-region primer. Amplification in three nested multiplex PCR rounds with slightly modified ARM-PCR gave rise to TCR beta libraries. It was with TRBV1-TRBV30 forward primers and a C-beta reverse primer that the first two PCR rounds were run, at approximately 10 cycles each. Each CDR3 protein is one row after TCRdb ran MiXCR on the multiplex PCR reads. The sample yields roughly 330,000 distinct CDR3 sequences, almost 65% seen once.

Material: peripheral blood. J is TRBJ2-1 and V is TRBV6-2 or TRBV6-3; D not resolved. This clonotype was obtained from a man aged 35-49 years with primary liver carcinoma and hepatitis B virus infection. The CDR3 bases are TGTGCCAGCAGTTACGGGCGATTCAATGAGCAGTTCTTC. Protein product: CASSYGRFNEQFF.